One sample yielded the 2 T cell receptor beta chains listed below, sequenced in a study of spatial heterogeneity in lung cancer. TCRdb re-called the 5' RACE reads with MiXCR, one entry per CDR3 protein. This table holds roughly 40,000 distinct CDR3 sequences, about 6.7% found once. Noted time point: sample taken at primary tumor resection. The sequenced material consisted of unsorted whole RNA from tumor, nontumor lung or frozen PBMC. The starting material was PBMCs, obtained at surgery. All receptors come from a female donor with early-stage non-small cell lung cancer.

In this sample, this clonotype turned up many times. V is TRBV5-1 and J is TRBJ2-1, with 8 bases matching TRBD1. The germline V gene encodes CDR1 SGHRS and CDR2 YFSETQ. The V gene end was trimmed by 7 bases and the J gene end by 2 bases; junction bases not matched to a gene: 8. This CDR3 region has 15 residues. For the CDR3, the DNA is TGCGCCAGCGGAGGGGGCAGGGGGCCCTACAATGAGCAGTTCTTC. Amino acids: CASGGGRGPYNEQFF.

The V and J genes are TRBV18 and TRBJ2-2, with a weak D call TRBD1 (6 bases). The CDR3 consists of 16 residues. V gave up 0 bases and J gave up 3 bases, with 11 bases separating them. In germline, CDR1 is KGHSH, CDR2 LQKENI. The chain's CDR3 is CASSPPTGRDTGELFF. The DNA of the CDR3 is TGTGCCAGCTCACCACCCACAGGGAGAGACACCGGGGAGCTGTTTTTT.